This T cell receptor (beta chain) is from a study of regulatory T cells in long-lasting Graves disease. CDR1 MGHRA and CDR2 YSYEKL come from the germline V gene. The CDR3 extends over 15 amino acids. Trimming took 5 bases from V and 3 from J, leaving 14 bases between them. This clonotype was recorded a few times. Sample time point: newly diagnosed GD, antithyroid drugs for less than 3 months. PBMCs were the source of the RNA used for TCR sequencing. To make TCR beta libraries, researchers used iRepertoire HTBI primers and Arm-PCR of CDR3 regions. TCRdb re-called the multiplex PCR reads through MiXCR, storing one row per CDR3 protein. The table has approximately 460,000 distinct CDR3 sequences, roughly 17% seen once; the top ten hold roughly a tenth. This sample was also put to use in a study of T cells in Graves' hyperthyroidism and ophthalmopathy. That paper adds: In the blood, most expanded thyroid clonotypes above 0.001 appeared as well.

This TCR was recovered from a woman in her thirties with Graves disease. The rearrangement uses TRBV4-1 and TRBJ1-5, with D possibly TRBD1 on 6 matching bases. The sequences come from peripheral blood mononuclear cells (PBMCs), collected at new diagnosis, from a patient treated with antithyroid drugs. In nucleotides, the CDR3 is TGCGCCAGCAGCAACCTTGACAGGTACAATCAGCCCCAGCATTTT. It encodes CASSNLDRYNQPQHF.